These T cell receptor beta chains were read from a single sample in a study of T-cell reconstitution after alpha-beta-depleted transplantation in children. TCRdb ran MiXCR on the PCR reads and lists one entry per CDR3 protein. The table has fewer than 550,000 distinct CDR3 sequences, roughly 11% seen once. The source material was PBMCs from the stem cell graft donor, sampled from the stem cell graft. These receptors came from a human donor who donated a stem cell graft to a child with acute myeloid leukemia. CDR3s include the opening cysteine and the closing phenylalanine or tryptophan. A D gene is named only where the DNA matches it firmly. The size of a clone is reported for some rows only, either as once, few or many, or as a class for expanded clones.

CDR3aa: CASGEVGDTDTQYF; CDR3nt: TGTGCCAGCGGGGAAGTCGGGGACACAGATACGCAGTATTTT; d_gene: -; abundance: few; j_gene: TRBJ2-3; v_gene: TRBV7-9; len: 14
CDR3aa: CASSRTSGSTYNEQFF; CDR3nt: TGCGCCAGCAGTCGGACTAGCGGGAGTACCTACAATGAGCAGTTCTTC; d_gene: TRBD2; abundance: few; j_gene: TRBJ2-1; v_gene: TRBV5-1; len: 16
CDR3aa: CASSLEGTSGSKQFF; CDR3nt: TGCGCCAGCAGCTTGGAGGGGACTAGCGGGAGTAAGCAGTTCTTC; d_gene: TRBD2; abundance: many; j_gene: TRBJ2-1; v_gene: TRBV5-1; len: 15
CDR3aa: CASSRTVDGYTF; CDR3nt: TGTGCCAGCAGCCGGACAGTGGATGGCTACACCTTC; d_gene: -; abundance: few; j_gene: TRBJ1-2; v_gene: TRBV5-6; len: 12
CDR3aa: CASSLGAQGEQFF; CDR3nt: TGTGCCAGCAGCTTAGGGGCTCAGGGTGAGCAGTTCTTC; d_gene: -; abundance: many; j_gene: TRBJ2-1; v_gene: TRBV7-6; len: 13
CDR3aa: CSQKPREKSPSTDTQYF; CDR3nt: TGCAGTCAAAAACCTAGAGAAAAGTCTCCTAGCACAGATACGCAGTATTTT; d_gene: -; abundance: few; j_gene: TRBJ2-3; v_gene: TRBV20-1; len: 17
CDR3aa: CASSESSGSNSPLHF; CDR3nt: TGTGCCAGCAGTGAATCGTCGGGGAGTAATTCACCCCTCCACTTT; d_gene: -; abundance: few; j_gene: TRBJ1-6; v_gene: TRBV6-1; len: 15
CDR3aa: CSASPAGGAQETQYF; CDR3nt: TGCAGTGCTTCCCCTGCGGGGGGGGCCCAAGAGACCCAGTACTTC; d_gene: TRBD2; abundance: many; j_gene: TRBJ2-5; v_gene: TRBV20-1; len: 15
CDR3aa: CASSYGESYNEQFF; CDR3nt: TGTGCCAGCAGTTACGGGGAATCCTACAATGAGCAGTTCTTC; d_gene: -; abundance: -; j_gene: TRBJ2-1; v_gene: TRBV6-5; len: 14
CDR3aa: CASSGRTSGGPTDTQYF; CDR3nt: TGTGCCAGCAGTGGCAGGACTAGCGGGGGACCCACAGATACGCAGTATTTT; d_gene: TRBD2; abundance: -; j_gene: TRBJ2-3; v_gene: TRBV6-1; len: 17
CDR3aa: CSVGQGVSQETQYF; CDR3nt: TGCAGCGTGGGACAGGGGGTTAGCCAAGAGACCCAGTACTTC; d_gene: TRBD1; abundance: -; j_gene: TRBJ2-5; v_gene: TRBV29-1; len: 14
CDR3aa: CASSSQAVSGVQFF; CDR3nt: TGTGCCAGCAGCTCCCAGGCTGTCAGCGGGGTGCAGTTCTTC; d_gene: TRBD2; abundance: many; j_gene: TRBJ2-1; v_gene: TRBV5-5; len: 14
CDR3aa: CASSYLAWESPGELFF; CDR3nt: TGTGCCAGCAGTTACTTGGCATGGGAAAGTCCCGGGGAGCTGTTTTTT; d_gene: -; abundance: -; j_gene: TRBJ2-2; v_gene: TRBV6-5; len: 16
CDR3aa: CASSQALAMGRVNEKLFF; CDR3nt: TGCGCCAGCAGCCAAGCATTGGCTATGGGGAGAGTTAATGAAAAACTGTTTTTT; d_gene: -; abundance: -; j_gene: TRBJ1-4; v_gene: TRBV4-1; len: 18
CDR3aa: CASSEAGYRAKNIQYF; CDR3nt: TGTGCCAGCAGTGAAGCGGGGTATCGGGCCAAAAACATTCAGTACTTC; d_gene: -; abundance: few; j_gene: TRBJ2-4; v_gene: TRBV6-1; len: 16
CDR3aa: CASSYASGDTQYF; CDR3nt: TGTGCCAGCAGTTATGCGTCAGGGGATACGCAGTATTTT; d_gene: -; abundance: few; j_gene: TRBJ2-3; v_gene: TRBV6-5; len: 13
CDR3aa: CASSARGDPVNEQFF; CDR3nt: TGTGCCAGCAGCGCCAGGGGGGATCCGGTCAATGAGCAGTTCTTC; d_gene: -; abundance: -; j_gene: TRBJ2-1; v_gene: TRBV5-5; len: 15
CDR3aa: CASLGSTDTQYF; CDR3nt: TGTGCCAGCCTTGGTAGCACAGATACGCAGTATTTT; d_gene: -; abundance: -; j_gene: TRBJ2-3; v_gene: TRBV12-3/TRBV12-4; len: 12
CDR3aa: CSASSRENEQFF; CDR3nt: TGCAGTGCTAGCTCCAGGGAGAATGAGCAGTTCTTC; d_gene: -; abundance: -; j_gene: TRBJ2-1; v_gene: TRBV20-1; len: 12
CDR3aa: CASSYGDDTQYF; CDR3nt: TGTGCCAGCAGTTACGGCGACGATACGCAGTATTTT; d_gene: -; abundance: -; j_gene: TRBJ2-3; v_gene: TRBV6-5; len: 12
CDR3aa: CASSSTPWGEQFF; CDR3nt: TGTGCCAGCAGCTCAACGCCCTGGGGTGAGCAGTTCTTC; d_gene: -; abundance: few; j_gene: TRBJ2-1; v_gene: TRBV7-3; len: 13
CDR3aa: CASSAGRNYGYTF; CDR3nt: TGTGCCAGCAGCGCGGGACGGAACTATGGCTACACCTTC; d_gene: -; abundance: -; j_gene: TRBJ1-2; v_gene: TRBV7-9; len: 13
CDR3aa: CASSLGTGISETQYF; CDR3nt: TGTGCCAGCAGTTTAGGGACAGGGATCTCGGAGACCCAGTACTTC; d_gene: TRBD1; abundance: many; j_gene: TRBJ2-5; v_gene: TRBV12-3/TRBV12-4; len: 15
CDR3aa: CASSLPGQDREKLFF; CDR3nt: TGTGCCAGCAGCTTGCCGGGGCAGGACAGAGAAAAACTGTTTTTT; d_gene: -; abundance: -; j_gene: TRBJ1-4; v_gene: TRBV5-8; len: 15